A selection of T cell receptor beta chains follows, all from one sample in a study of a mutant IDH1 vaccine in newly diagnosed glioma. The table came from immunoSEQ multiplex PCR; TCRdb's copy has only in-frame clones and leaves some out. The sample shows tens of thousands of clones, about 75% of them seen only once. The antigens these receptors bind are not known. This specimen consisted of PBMCs, obtained from a glioma patient whose treatment included an IDH1 peptide vaccine. All receptors derive from a man between 50 and 59 years old with glioma. The CDR3 runs from the conserved cysteine through the conserved F or W. A D gene is named only where the DNA matches it firmly. Rows may omit the clone size; those that give it use once, few, many or a size class.

-	-	TRBV6-4	TRBJ2-5	16	CASSAREQATSETQYF	TGTGCCAGCAGTGCCCGCGAACAGGCTACGTCGGAGACCCAGTACTTC
once	-	TRBV19	TRBJ1-5	16	CASSIAGWDSNQPQHF	TGTGCCAGTAGTATTGCAGGGTGGGATAGCAATCAGCCCCAGCATTTT
-	-	TRBV6-1	TRBJ1-3	14	CASRLGGPGDTIYF	TGTGCCAGCCGCCTTGGGGGGCCTGGGGACACCATATATTTT
-	-	TRBV25-1	TRBJ2-3	12	CASSELRDTQYF	TGTGCCAGCAGTGAGCTCCGGGATACGCAGTATTTT
once	TRBD1	TRBV30	TRBJ2-5	14	CAWRPGAGGETQYF	TGTGCCTGGAGACCAGGGGCAGGGGGAGAGACCCAGTACTTC
-	-	TRBV19	TRBJ2-2	12	CASRKTAGELFF	TGTGCCAGTAGAAAAACGGCCGGGGAGCTGTTTTTT
-	-	TRBV9	TRBJ1-1	14	CASSPGLVNTEAFF	TGTGCCAGCAGCCCGGGCCTCGTGAACACTGAAGCTTTCTTT
few	-	TRBV7-9	TRBJ2-1	14	CASSLTSSYNEQFF	TGTGCCAGCAGCTTAACTAGCTCCTACAATGAGCAGTTCTTC
-	TRBD1	TRBV2	TRBJ1-5	17	CASSAGTGGFSNQPQHF	TGTGCCAGCAGTGCCGGGACAGGGGGCTTCAGCAATCAGCCCCAGCATTTT
once	-	TRBV30	TRBJ2-7	16	CAWSVLMWGASYEQYF	TGTGCCTGGAGTGTTCTAATGTGGGGGGCCTCCTACGAGCAGTACTTC
-	-	TRBV18	TRBJ2-5	13	CASSPGVVETQYF	TGTGCCAGCTCACCAGGGGTTGTAGAGACCCAGTACTTC
-	TRBD1	TRBV5-6	TRBJ2-1	18	CASSLMGQGLFAYNEQFF	TGTGCCAGCAGCTTGATGGGACAGGGTTTGTTCGCCTACAATGAGCAGTTCTTC
-	-	TRBV5-6	TRBJ2-2	16	CASSLVGTVDTGELFF	TGTGCCAGCAGCTTGGTCGGGACCGTGGACACCGGGGAGCTGTTTTTT
-	-	TRBV7-9	TRBJ2-3	13	CASSSRLTDTQYF	TGTGCCAGCAGCTCCCGACTCACAGATACGCAGTATTTT
-	TRBD1	TRBV7-2	TRBJ1-4	14	CASSLQGAGEKLFF	TGTGCCAGCAGCCTCCAGGGGGCGGGTGAAAAACTGTTTTTT
-	-	TRBV4-1	TRBJ2-1	16	CASRLYHTSESNEQFF	TGCGCCAGCAGACTTTACCACACCTCCGAATCGAATGAGCAGTTCTTC
-	-	TRBV5-6	TRBJ1-5	11	CASSGDQPQHF	TGTGCCAGCTCCGGGGACCAGCCCCAGCATTTT
-	TRBD1	TRBV6-1	TRBJ2-2	15	CASIGQVANTGELFF	TGTGCCAGTATTGGACAGGTCGCGAACACCGGGGAGCTGTTTTTT
-	TRBD1	TRBV5-1	TRBJ2-7	14	CASSLAGTGDVQYF	TGCGCCAGCAGCTTGGCCGGGACAGGGGATGTGCAGTACTTC
-	TRBD2	TRBV29-1	TRBJ2-1	13	CSVSGGTYNEQFF	TGCAGCGTTAGCGGGGGGACTTACAATGAGCAGTTCTTC
-	-	TRBV27	TRBJ1-1	15	CASSLTGNLNTEAFF	TGTGCCAGCAGTCTAACAGGGAATTTGAACACTGAAGCTTTCTTT
-	TRBD1	TRBV11-2	TRBJ1-1	15	CASSFAGRGHSEAFF	TGTGCCAGCAGCTTCGCCGGGAGGGGGCATTCTGAAGCTTTCTTT